Listed below are T cell receptor beta chains from one sample, sequenced in a study of blood T cells in healthy people across ages. Via MiXCR, TCRdb re-called the 5' RACE reads, giving one row per CDR3 protein. The sample holds over 1,300,000 distinct CDR3 sequences, 55% to 75% seen once. Sequences were obtained from blood. Receptors were obtained from a young man in good health. CDR3s leave out the opening cysteine and the closing phenylalanine or tryptophan.

v_call	j_call	cdr3_length	cdr3_aa
TRBV20-1	TRBJ2-1	13	SASELARSSDEQF
TRBV10-3	TRBJ2-3	12	AIRTSGTIDTQY
TRBV28	TRBJ2-3	11	ASSYGYRDTQY
TRBV12-3/TRBV12-4	TRBJ2-1	13	ASTLSGTRVNEQF
TRBV27	TRBJ2-7	13	ASSLAGQGGYEQY
TRBV29-1	TRBJ2-6	13	SVVVGAEGANVLT
TRBV7-2	TRBJ2-7	11	ASSSTRGNEQY
TRBV12-3/TRBV12-4	TRBJ2-7	12	ASSPTGQEYEQY
TRBV12-3/TRBV12-4	TRBJ2-2	15	ASIPREGGKNTEELF
TRBV15	TRBJ2-3	13	ATSPVSGSTDTQY
TRBV27	TRBJ1-2	12	ASSLSSTNYGYT
TRBV5-1	TRBJ2-1	13	ASSLSQFGGDEQF
TRBV6-5	TRBJ2-7	10	ATRKGTYEQY
TRBV6-5	TRBJ1-1	14	ASSRYQGQTYTEAF
TRBV7-2	TRBJ2-4	15	ASVSRTGPLAKNIQY
TRBV7-9	TRBJ1-2	12	ASSWIQGGYGYT
TRBV5-5	TRBJ2-1	10	ASSLGVRGEF
TRBV29-1	TRBJ2-5	10	SLGAGQETQY
TRBV5-1	TRBJ2-7	16	ASSLGGSGETVSYEQY
TRBV7-9	TRBJ2-7	12	ASSEGTVRDEQY
TRBV6-2/TRBV6-3	TRBJ2-1	14	ASSYGAGPSHNEQF
TRBV29-1	TRBJ2-1	7	SVETGKF
TRBV6-6	TRBJ1-2	13	ASSYGPGARGGYT
TRBV18	TRBJ2-3	11	ASSPQSTDTQY
TRBV7-8	TRBJ2-5	13	ASSLGAGFQETQY
TRBV11-2	TRBJ2-3	10	ANSLEGGGEY
TRBV10-3	TRBJ2-5	14	AISAIPSGSEETQY
TRBV20-1	TRBJ2-3	14	SAREWVRLSTDTQY
TRBV29-1	TRBJ1-4	11	SVAGGANEKLF
TRBV27	TRBJ2-1	12	ASKRLSSYNEQF
TRBV24-1	NA	15	ATSDSKTIRQEETQY
TRBV7-9	TRBJ2-4	9	ASSLEGEEY
TRBV29-1	TRBJ1-1	12	AGVEVAMNTEAF
TRBV12-3/TRBV12-4	TRBJ2-1	14	ASSPTGTSYYNEQF
TRBV4-2	TRBJ2-1	12	ASSQHPAENEQF
TRBV14	TRBJ2-5	11	ASQSGQQCVQY
TRBV5-1	TRBJ1-2	12	ASSSPGQEYGYT
TRBV29-1	TRBJ2-7	13	SVAGTSGRSYEQY
TRBV11-2	TRBJ2-3	15	ASSPSSWDRDTDTQY
TRBV3-1	TRBJ2-3	13	ASSQDPAYTDTQY
TRBV27	TRBJ2-3	13	ASSAQGYRTDTQY
TRBV25-1	TRBJ1-1	13	ASSEYQRPNTEAF
TRBV5-5	TRBJ2-1	13	ASSWRDQTVNEQF
TRBV6-1	NA	14	ASSVIAGGPGNIQY
TRBV4-1	TRBJ1-5	14	ASSQEDRLGNQPQH
TRBV4-2	TRBJ2-7	16	ASSPGQGLIGEAYEQY
TRBV7-2	TRBJ2-3	14	ASRQPGQGSPDTQY
TRBV15	TRBJ2-5	10	ATSTPEETQY
TRBV25-1	TRBJ2-3	15	ASSEFGLAGGTDTQY
TRBV9	TRBJ1-2	12	ASSVRGSSYGYT
TRBV28	TRBJ2-7	11	ASKDRGVGEQY
TRBV9	TRBJ2-7	15	ASSVSGTSDTKGEQY
TRBV27	TRBJ1-1	12	ASSPFRGSTEAF
TRBV6-5	TRBJ1-4	13	ASSSLQGANEKPF
TRBV10-3	TRBJ2-1	9	AIRVGDEQF
TRBV6-1	TRBJ2-1	14	ASSGPGQGLRDEQF
TRBV20-1	TRBJ2-3	13	SALFSRGATDTQY
TRBV4-1	TRBJ2-1	15	ASSQPSAGSSYNEQF
TRBV12-3/TRBV12-4	NA	12	ASSPRVRDYEQY